The T cell receptor beta chain described here comes from a study of blood T cell repertoires in COVID-19. Study at large: The cDNA or gDNA used as material had been derived from T cells, B-cell-depleted T cells, or PBMCs.

Clinical history as reported by participants underpinned cohort assignment. CDR1 MGHRA and CDR2 YSYEKL come from the germline V gene. V was shortened by 1 base and J by 8 bases, with 9 bases between the two germline ends. The CDR3 loop spans 13 amino acids. The table came from immunoSEQ multiplex PCR; TCRdb's copy has only in-frame clones and leaves some out. The sample contains around 450,000 clones, 87% of which appear only once. This chain uses TRBV4-1 with TRBJ1-5; D gene uncertain. The sequence was collected from a young woman who had recovered from COVID-19. The sequencing input was PBMCs or T cells enriched from blood (not recorded which). CDR3 nucleotide sequence: TGCGCCAGCAGCCAAGGATTCACGGAGCCCCAGCATTTT. This encodes CASSQGFTEPQHF.